This TCR beta chain emerged from a study of blood T cells in healthy people across ages (dated by TCRdb to the mid-2010s). Broadly, across the study: In model experiments, roughly one uniquely barcoded TCR beta cDNA molecule per two T cells was captured by template switching. Using the same blood draw, the study looked at two additional independent replicas of 1 million unique cDNA reads for two donors, one aged 18 to 29 and the other aged 80 or older. Age-related changes in TCR beta repertoire diversity were measured in the study by deep sequencing normalized with unique cDNA molecular identifiers. To avoid experimental bias, donors of different ages were spread randomly across the sequencing lanes. The donors were split into four age groups: young (average about 15 years), middle-aged (about 40), aged (around 67) and long-lived (over 75). The study at large found these results: The percentage of naive T cells measured by flow cytometry correlated strongly with observed TCR beta diversity. Donor CMV infection status was unknown, potentially confounding age-related changes in expanded clonotypes. Estimates of total diversity from one million sequenced T cells were regarded as lower bounds and underestimates. The long-lived group showed more naive CD4+ T cells, fewer expanded clones and increased TCR diversity than the aged group, suggesting age selection. Because profiling used bulk unsorted PBMCs, naive and antigen-experienced compartments could not be compared conclusively. Observed TCR beta diversity per million T cells fell roughly linearly with age, and a significant reduction was already apparent by age around 40.

Its CDR3 holds 15 amino acids, cysteine through phenylalanine. Kept here is only the CDR3 DNA, which spans 45 bases and is read in frame from base 1. Taken from the germline V gene (reference sequence), the CDR1 and CDR2 loops are SEHNR and FQNEAQ. Between the V and J ends, shortened by 4 bases and 14 bases respectively, the junction contains 25 bases. In this sample, this clonotype turned up many times. Its antigen remains undetermined. It has no much larger one-base neighbor in the sample; base qualities were not kept. Donors were 30 to 45 systemically healthy Caucasian individuals from Russia aged roughly 6 to 90 years. Each donor gave approximately 9.4 milliliters of peripheral blood, drawn into EDTA-treated Vacutainer tubes. Ficoll-Paque density-gradient centrifugation was used to isolate PBMCs, with at least 6 million obtained per sample. Total RNA was extracted from PBMCs with Trizol reagent, with at least 6 micrograms obtained per sample. For every donor, an aliquot of PBMCs went through flow cytometry to measure the percentages of naive CD45RAhigh/CD27high T cells.

Library generation was performed with 5' RACE. TCRdb shows the sequencer as Illumina HiSeq 2500. A second PCR of roughly 7 to 12 cycles was run with a J-beta primer mix and a sample-barcoded 5' primer. A unique molecular identifier was introduced onto each TCR beta cDNA molecule by a template-switch 5' adaptor carrying 12 random nucleotides. Each sample yielded at least 2.5 million CDR3-containing paired-end reads. All of the RNA was converted into first-strand cDNA using the Mint cDNA synthesis kit, with a TRBC-specific oligonucleotide serving as the primer. Following uracil-DNA glycosylase treatment, all cDNA underwent a first 18-cycle PCR with the universal primers M1SS and BC2_uni_R. The published analysis was carried out like this. For normalization, 1 million high-quality reads, each with a distinct molecular identifier, were randomly selected from each sample. Reads with shared molecular identifiers were discarded instead of being binned into consensus sequences. MiTCR, set to a Q25 quality threshold and the strictest error-elimination algorithm, was used for CDR3 identification, clonotype clustering and error correction. Lower-bound total TCR beta diversity was estimated with a nonparametric unseen species model using Euler transformation. Through fastp at Q25 and MiXCR, TCRdb rebuilt clones from the public reads, retaining in-frame beta chains. Entries that share a CDR3 protein sequence are merged under the most common genes and DNA. TCRdb, not the original authors, processed these V and J calls. Recorded for this sample are roughly 720,000 distinct CDR3 sequences; about 53% of them occurred a single time. The ten largest make up about two fifths of the sample.

The sample comprised blood. The V and J genes are TRBV7-9 and TRBJ2-3; the D segment cannot be called with confidence. The receptor was isolated from an elderly man in good health. The CDR3: CASSSESAQERDAYF. The base sequence is TGTGCCAGCAGCTCTGAGTCCGCCCAGGAGAGAGACGCGTATTTT.